This paragraph covers one TCR beta chain sequence. Its antigen remains unidentified. Additional DNA sequences in this sample encode the identical CDR3. This specimen comes from a study of cytomegalovirus exposure and HLA in healthy donors. PCR was performed using 60 Vbeta and 13 Jbeta primers. This table comes from immunoSEQ multiplex PCR, and its TCRdb copy is limited to in-frame clones, with some not included. The sample lists about 230,000 clones; around four fifths were seen once. V gave up 0 bases and J gave up 4 bases, with 6 bases separating them. The length of the CDR3 is 13 residues. Germline CDR1 reads MNHNY; CDR2 reads SVGAGI (reference sequence). Healthy bone marrow donors formed the donor group. Notes on the study in general: CMV serostatus was the sole immune exposure data available. Per a later analysis, fewer than 20,000 TCR beta sequences showed association with HLA alleles at 0.05 false discovery rate. TCR beta chain V- and J-gene trimming was linked, in a later analysis, to a missense variant in DCLRE1C.

This rearrangement joins TRBV6-6 to TRBJ1-1; D remains unclear. The sample comprised PBMCs. This receptor was obtained from a woman in her forties in good health and CMV-seronegative. The chain's CDR3 is CASSYSRGTEAFF. CDR3 sequence (DNA): TGTGCCAGCAGTTACTCGCGGGGCACTGAAGCTTTCTTT.